This TCR beta chain was identified in a study of cytomegalovirus exposure and HLA in healthy donors. Study overall: Findings of an earlier analysis included over 95 million unique TCR beta sequences from some 190 million T cells.

13 Jbeta primers and 60 Vbeta primers were used for the PCR. Profiling relied on immunoSEQ multiplex PCR, and the TCRdb table lists in-frame clones only, not all of them. The table shows about 150,000 clones, with 65% to 85% occurring only once. Looked up from germline, CDR1 is LNHDA and CDR2 is SQIVND (reference sequence). V lost 5 bases and J lost 3, with 10 bases in between. This CDR3 is 13 amino acids long. Sequencing used PBMCs. The chain recombines TRBV19 with TRBJ1-2; D ambiguous. This sequence originates from a man aged 18 to 30 in good health and CMV-seronegative. The CDR3 here is CASSPQAHYGYTF. CDR3 bases: TGTGCCAGTAGTCCCCAGGCCCACTATGGCTACACCTTC.